This TCR beta chain was identified during a study of blood T cell repertoires in COVID-19. Study details: There were acute and convalescent COVID-19 samples, and they came from the United States, Italy and Spain.

TCRdb keeps only in-frame clones here, not all; method: immunoSEQ multiplex PCR. The sample holds around 140,000 clones, roughly 73% seen once. This clone was counted only a few times. The CDR3 extends over 15 amino acids. CDR1 LGHNA and CDR2 YSLEER come from the germline V gene. Deletions cut 3 bases from V and 9 bases from J, with 15 bases between. The origin of this receptor is a woman between 50 and 59 years old with active or convalescent COVID-19. V and J are TRBV4-3 and TRBJ1-6; tentatively, D is TRBD1 (6 bases). Sequenced material: peripheral blood. In nucleotides, the CDR3 is TGCGCCAGCAGCCAGGGGGCGTACATGATTTCACCCCTCCACTTT. It specifies CASSQGAYMISPLHF.